This T cell receptor (beta chain) was recorded in a study of CD8 T cells in ankylosing spondylitis. MiXCR, run by TCRdb on the 5' RACE reads, gives a single entry per CDR3 protein. The table has 350,000 or so distinct CDR3 sequences, about 14% seen once. Germline V gene data show CDR1 as DFQATT and CDR2 as SNEGSKA (reference sequence). V dropped 0 bases and J dropped 2 bases, with 8 bases sitting between them. The CDR3 spans 14 residues. Sequenced: blood, either unsorted or a sorted T cell fraction (not recorded which). This rearrangement joins TRBV20-1 to TRBJ2-1, with D tentatively TRBD1 or TRBD2 (5 bases each). This receptor was identified in a male donor with ankylosing spondylitis or in good health (not recorded which). The CDR3 DNA sequence: TGCAGTGCTAGAGATTGGGGGACCTACAATGAGCAGTTCTTC. Residues: CSARDWGTYNEQFF.